This entry lists 30 T cell receptor beta chains sequenced from one sample in a study of T cells in Graves' hyperthyroidism and ophthalmopathy. RNA transcripts provided the source from which TCR beta CDR3 regions were amplified. HTBI primers were employed in a first-round RT-PCR of the TCR CDR3. TCRdb reprocessed the multiplex PCR reads via MiXCR and lists one record per CDR3 protein. Of roughly 300,000 distinct CDR3 sequences detected, around a sixth appear once; the ten largest clones hold around 50%. Sequencing used blood. These receptors all stem from a woman between 45 and 65 years old with Graves' hyperthyroidism.

V is TRBV12-3 or TRBV12-4 and J is TRBJ2-1; D perhaps matches TRBD2 (6 bases). Trimming cost V 0 bases and J 15 bases, with 9 bases left between them. The CDR3 runs to 11 residues. The CDR3 sequence is CASSLAAGLFF. As DNA, the CDR3 is TGTGCCAGCAGTTTAGCGGCGGGACTGTTCTTC.

The chain uses TRBV12-3 or TRBV12-4 and TRBJ2-4, with D possibly matching TRBD1 (5 bases). V was cut by 5 bases and J by 0 bases, with 14 bases left in between. There are 16 residues in the CDR3. The CDR3 loop reads CASSQPSDRAKNIQYF. The CDR3 nucleotides are TGTGCCAGCAGTCAACCGAGCGACAGAGCCAAAAACATTCAGTACTTC.

This clonotype has just a few counts. A much bigger clone sits one base away, suggesting this may be a read error. The chain has TRBV5-6 and TRBJ2-2; 9 positions match TRBD1. V lost 5 bases and J lost 7; bases outside the gene matches: 3. The CDR3 is 13 amino acids. The germline V gene encodes CDR1 SGHDT and CDR2 YYEEEE. The CDR3 nucleotides are TGTGCCAGCAGTTGGACAGGGGTCGGGGAGCTGTTTTTT. This sequence encodes CASSWTGVGELFF.

This clonotype was recorded a few times. DNA of the CDR3: TGCGCCAGCAGTTCCAATGGCGGCAACGTAGCTTTCTTT. Translating it yields CASSSNGGNVAFF. The V and J genes are TRBV10-2 and TRBJ1-1; no firm D call. There are 13 residues in the CDR3. V dropped 5 bases and J dropped 10 bases, with 17 bases sitting between them. CDR1 and CDR2 (germline): WSHSY, SAAADI.

This clonotype was seen ten or more times. The chain is built from TRBV28 and TRBJ2-7; 8 bases match TRBD2. The CDR3 sequence is 13 residues long. CDR1 is MDHEN and CDR2 is SYDVKM in the germline V gene. V lost 6 bases and J lost 3; bases outside the gene matches: 4. CDR3 sequence: CASRSGTSYEQYF. CDR3 sequence (DNA): TGTGCCAGCAGATCCGGGACTAGCTACGAGCAGTACTTC.

This clonotype turned up a few times. CDR3 coding DNA: TGTGCCAGCAGCCCCTCCACAGGGCTCTATGGCTACACCTTC. Its translation is CASSPSTGLYGYTF. The V and J genes are TRBV9 and TRBJ1-2, with D tentatively TRBD1 (6 bases). This CDR3 contains 14 residues. Germline CDR1 and CDR2: SGDLS and YYNGEE. Trimming took 4 bases from V and 4 from J, leaving 14 bases between them.

The table lists this clonotype with many counts. The chain employs TRBV16 and TRBJ1-4, with D maybe TRBD1 (6 bases). CDR1 KGHSY and CDR2 FQNENV come from the germline V gene. Trimming took 2 bases from V and 4 from J, leaving 14 bases between them. The CDR3 length is 16 residues. The CDR3 region is CASSQTRTALNEKLFF. CDR3 coding DNA: TGTGCCAGCAGCCAAACTAGGACAGCGCTTAATGAAAAACTGTTTTTT.

The V and J genes are TRBV20-1 and TRBJ2-3; D not certain. There are 14 residues in the CDR3. Per the germline V gene, CDR1 is DFQATT and CDR2 is SNEGSKA (reference sequence). Trimming removed 6 bases from V and 2 bases from J, with 15 bases in between. The chain's CDR3 is CSATRPEHTDTQYF. The CDR3 DNA follows: TGCAGTGCAACAAGACCGGAACACACAGATACGCAGTATTTT.

This rearrangement joins TRBV30 to TRBJ1-1; no definite D call. Trimming removed 0 bases from V and 1 base from J, with 3 bases in between. The germline CDR1 and CDR2 sequences are GTSNPN and SVGIG (reference sequence). This CDR3 comprises 12 residues. The CDR3 loop reads CAWSVGNTEAFF. Written as DNA, the CDR3 is TGTGCCTGGAGTGTAGGGAACACTGAAGCTTTCTTT.

The V call is TRBV7-8, the J call TRBJ1-5; D remains ambiguous. This CDR3 comprises 18 residues. V lost 2 bases, J lost 3 bases, and 20 bases lay in between. In germline, CDR1 is SGHVS, CDR2 FQNEAQ. In nucleotides, the CDR3 is TGTGCCAGCAGCTTATCCAGTACACTCTTAGCGGCCAATCAGCCCCAGCATTTT. It codes for CASSLSSTLLAANQPQHF.

This clonotype was counted many times. V usage is TRBV5-5 and J usage is TRBJ2-7; 11 bases match TRBD1. CDR3 length: 16 amino acids. V lost 0 bases to trimming and J lost 7 bases; unmatched junction nucleotides: 9. Per the germline V gene, CDR1 is SGHKS and CDR2 is YYEKEE (reference sequence). CDR3 nucleotides: TGTGCCAGCAGCTTGGGCCTAGGACAGGGGGCAAGTGAGCAGTACGTC. Protein sequence: CASSLGLGQGASEQYV.

At least ten counts were recorded for this clonotype. The rearrangement links TRBV29-1 to TRBJ1-2, with D possibly being TRBD1 (5 bases). V was trimmed by 5 bases and J by 7 bases, leaving 20 bases between them. This CDR3 has 14 amino acids. The germline gives CDR1 SQVTM, CDR2 ANQGSEA. CDR3 loop: CSVTGRDRWSGYTF. In DNA, the CDR3 is TGCAGCGTTACAGGCCGGGACCGTTGGAGTGGCTACACCTTC.

This clonotype has a count of ten or more. CDR3 coding DNA: TGTGCCAGCAGCTCAGGGGCAGGAAGGACTGAAGCTTTCTTT. This gives the protein CASSSGAGRTEAFF. The chain uses TRBV13 and TRBJ1-1, with D perhaps TRBD1 (6 bases). From germline, CDR1 is PRHDT and CDR2 FYEKMQ (reference sequence). The CDR3 totals 14 residues. V lost 4 bases and J lost 5, with 14 bases in between. Together with reference TRBV13 and TRBJ1-1, the CDR3 gives the full variable domain: AAGVIQSPRHLIKEKRETATLKCYPIPRHDTVYWYQQGPGQDPQFLISFYEKMQSDKGSIPDRFSAQQFSDYHSELNMSSLELGDSALYFCASSSGAGRTEAFFGQGTRLTVV.

This clonotype has ten or more counts. The V gene is TRBV13, the J gene TRBJ2-1, with 7 bases identical to TRBD1. The germline gives CDR1 PRHDT, CDR2 FYEKMQ (reference sequence). The CDR3 spans 15 residues. The ends lost 5 bases at V and 8 bases at J; junction bases unmatched: 12. The DNA of the CDR3 is TGTGCCAGCAGCCCACGACAGGGCCCTTCGGATGAGCAGTTCTTC. Translation: CASSPRQGPSDEQFF.

V and J are TRBV5-1 and TRBJ2-1, with D unclear. CDR3 length equals 14 residues. Germline CDR1 SGHRS, CDR2 YFSETQ. Trimming cost V 9 bases and J 7 bases, with 20 bases left between them. As DNA, the CDR3 is TGCGCCACCCGCCAAACGGTGAACCCGAATGAGCAGTTCTTC. Its translation: CATRQTVNPNEQFF.

This clonotype came up once. V gene TRBV30 combines with J gene TRBJ2-1; 8 nucleotides align to TRBD2. The CDR3 length is 15 residues. Germline values: CDR1 GTSNPN, CDR2 SVGIG (reference sequence). With 8 bases clipped from V and 6 bases from J, the junction kept 15 bases outside the gene matches. The CDR3 loop reads CATYPRAGDPNEQFF. The CDR3 coding sequence is TGTGCCACCTACCCCCGAGCGGGGGACCCCAATGAGCAGTTCTTC.

The chain couples TRBV6-2 or TRBV6-3 to TRBJ1-1; 9 bases fit TRBD1. The CDR3 has 16 amino acids. Germline V gene sequence: CDR1 MNHEY, CDR2 SVGEGT. V gave up 0 bases and J gave up 3 bases; unmatched junction bases: 5. CDR3 residues: CASSYSTGGRDTEAFF. The CDR3 nucleotides are TGTGCCAGCAGTTACTCGACAGGGGGTAGAGACACTGAAGCTTTCTTT.

This clonotype has only a few counts. V and J are TRBV3-1 and TRBJ2-2; TRBD2 matches at 8 bases. Germline-derived CDR1 and CDR2 are LGHDT and YNNKEL (reference sequence). The junction had 5 bases not matched to a gene; V was cut back by 5 bases and J by 6 bases. This CDR3 comprises 14 residues. The CDR3 nucleotides read TGTGCCAGCAGCGCGACACTAGCGGCCGGGGAGCTGTTTTTT. Protein: CASSATLAAGELFF.

The chain uses TRBV19 and TRBJ2-6; D unclear. Germline V gene data show CDR1 as LNHDA and CDR2 as SQIVND (reference sequence). V lost 7 bases and J 0 bases, leaving 13 bases between the germline ends. The CDR3 totals 16 residues. CDR3 region: CASMEQLRSGANVLTF. Here the CDR3 DNA reads TGTGCCAGTATGGAGCAGTTGCGCTCTGGGGCCAACGTCCTGACTTTC.

This clonotype has only a few counts. The V call is TRBV6-1, the J call TRBJ2-1; 7 nucleotides line up with TRBD2. This CDR3 has 13 amino acids. The V and J ends lost 8 bases and 3 bases, in that order; junction bases with no gene match: 4. From germline, CDR1 is MNHNS and CDR2 SASEGT. CDR3 loop: CASALAVYNEQFF. The CDR3, as DNA: TGTGCCAGCGCGCTAGCGGTCTACAATGAGCAGTTCTTC.

This rearrangement joins TRBV12-3 or TRBV12-4 to TRBJ2-5; D perhaps matches TRBD2 (5 bases). V gave up 3 bases and J gave up 7 bases, with 9 bases separating them. The CDR3 covers 12 residues. The CDR3 loop is CASSFGERTQYF. CDR3 nucleotide sequence: TGTGCCAGCAGTTTCGGGGAACGGACCCAGTACTTC.

The chain is built from TRBV15 and TRBJ2-1; D is undetermined. The germline V and J ends were trimmed by 2 bases and 8 bases, with 10 bases remaining between them. The length of the CDR3 is 13 residues. Germline CDR1 LNHNV, CDR2 YYDKDF (reference sequence). CDR3 nucleotide sequence: TGTGCCACCAGCAGAATAGGGATCGATGAGCAGTTCTTC. Translating it yields CATSRIGIDEQFF.

The chain combines TRBV4-1 with TRBJ2-7; D not resolved. The CDR3 length is 11 residues. V was trimmed by 0 bases and J by 6 bases, leaving 3 bases between them. Germline assignment: CDR1 MGHRA and CDR2 YSYEKL. The CDR3 coding sequence is TGCGCCAGCAGCCAAGACCTCGAGCAGTACTTC. It codes for CASSQDLEQYF.

The rearrangement uses TRBV24-1 and TRBJ2-2, with D possibly TRBD1 on 6 matching bases. CDR3 length: 15 amino acids. Germline V gene data show CDR1 as KGHDR and CDR2 as SFDVKD. V shed 7 bases and J shed 4 bases, with 15 bases lying between them. The CDR3 is CATSDAGDPTGELFF. CDR3 DNA: TGTGCCACCAGCGACGCAGGGGACCCCACCGGGGAGCTGTTTTTT.

The chain recombines TRBV3-1 with TRBJ2-2, with a tentative D call TRBD2 (6 bases). The CDR3 covers 17 residues. The germline gives CDR1 LGHDT, CDR2 YNNKEL (reference sequence). Trimming pared 3 bases from V and 1 base from J, leaving 15 bases between. CDR3 residues: CASSQESWGENTGELFF. The CDR3 DNA follows: TGTGCCAGCAGCCAGGAGAGTTGGGGGGAGAACACCGGGGAGCTGTTTTTT.

The genes are TRBV7-9 and TRBJ1-2, with 7 positions matching TRBD1. CDR1 SEHNR and CDR2 FQNEAQ come from the germline V gene (reference sequence). Losses at the gene ends were 5 bases for V and 1 base for J; bases not matched to a gene: 7. This CDR3 spans 15 amino acids. CDR3 loop: CASSPGGTDNYGYTF. DNA of the CDR3: TGTGCCAGCAGCCCTGGAGGGACAGATAACTATGGCTACACCTTC. Full variable domain (remainder filled in from reference TRBV7-9 and TRBJ1-2): DTGVSQNPRHKITKRGQNVTFRCDPISEHNRLYWYRQTLGQGPEFLTYFQNEAQLEKSRLLSDRFSAERPKGSFSTLEIQRTEQGDSAMYLCASSPGGTDNYGYTFGSGTRLTVV.

This clonotype has only a few counts. The chain carries TRBV20-1 and TRBJ1-2; no clear D gene. Germline lookup yields CDR1 DFQATT and CDR2 SNEGSKA (reference sequence). CDR3 length: 13 residues. Between the trimmed V and J ends, which lost 3 bases and 3 bases, there was a span of 11 bases. CDR3 bases: TGCAGTGCTAGTCTAACAGCTCACTATGGCTACACCTTC. Translating gives CSASLTAHYGYTF.

This clonotype was seen more than once but under ten times. The chain links TRBV6-1 to TRBJ1-1; 7 bases align to TRBD1. CDR1 is MNHNS and CDR2 is SASEGT in the germline V gene. V was pared by 6 bases and J by 1 base, with 5 bases of the junction left unmatched. The CDR3 has 14 residues. The DNA for the CDR3 is TGTGCCAGCAGCTGGACAGGCCAGAACACTGAAGCTTTCTTT. Translated: CASSWTGQNTEAFF.

This clonotype was seen a handful of times. V and J are TRBV6-1 and TRBJ2-5, with TRBD2 matching 11 bases. Germline trimming cut 5 bases from V and 7 bases from J; bases unmatched to any gene: 12. Germline CDR1 and CDR2: MNHNS and SASEGT. This CDR3 spans 16 amino acids. The CDR3, as DNA: TGTGCCAGCAGTCCCTTAGCGGGAGGGCCCTCTGGGACCCAGTACTTC. Its translation is CASSPLAGGPSGTQYF.

This clonotype has a handful of counts. The chain combines TRBV7-8 with TRBJ1-3; D is ambiguous. Deletions cut 5 bases from V and 0 bases from J, with 11 bases between. The germline CDR1 and CDR2 sequences are SGHVS and FQNEAQ. This CDR3 spans 15 amino acids. The CDR3 protein is CASSATENSGNTIYF. CDR3 sequence (DNA): TGTGCCAGCAGCGCGACCGAAAACTCTGGAAACACCATATATTTT.